This is a list of T cell receptor beta chains from one sample in a study of early T cells in non-severe SARS-CoV-2 infection. TCRdb re-called the 5' RACE reads through MiXCR, storing one row per CDR3 protein. The sample lists tens of thousands of distinct CDR3 sequences, around an eighth occurring once. Sequencing was carried out using whole blood. The receptors originated from an adult who was a healthcare worker with PCR-confirmed SARS-CoV-2 infection or an uninfected control (not recorded which). CDR3s include the opening cysteine and the closing phenylalanine or tryptophan. D genes are given only for firm matches. The size of a clone is reported for some rows only, either as once, few or many, or as a class for expanded clones.

j_call d_call v_call clone_size cdr3_nt cdr3_aa
TRBJ2-1 . TRBV5-1 many TGCGCCAGCAGCTTGCTGCATGAGCAGTTCTTC CASSLLHEQFF
TRBJ2-2 . TRBV28 few TGTGCCAGCAGCCTTACATTGAAGAAGACCCGGGAGCTGTTTTTT CASSLTLKKTRELFF
TRBJ1-1 TRBD1 TRBV7-9 many TGTGCCAGCAGCTCTGGACAGGGTGAGGCTGAAGCTTTCTTT CASSSGQGEAEAFF
TRBJ2-2 . TRBV30 . TGTGCCTGGACATCCCGGAAGTCCGGGGAGCTGTTTTTT CAWTSRKSGELFF
TRBJ1-4 . TRBV25-1 . TGTGCCAGTAGGGGTGCTGGAGAAAAACTGTTTTTT CASRGAGEKLFF
TRBJ2-4 . TRBV11-2 many TGTGCCAGCAGCCCTTCGGATGTAGCCAAAAACATTCAGTACTTC CASSPSDVAKNIQYF
TRBJ1-4 . TRBV12-3/TRBV12-4 . TGTGCCAGCAGCCAGGGTGGCCCGAATGAAAAACTGTTTTTT CASSQGGPNEKLFF
TRBJ1-2 TRBD1 TRBV3-1 few TGTGCCAGCAGCTTCAGGACAGGGCCTGGCTACACCTTC CASSFRTGPGYTF
TRBJ1-5 TRBD1 TRBV20-1 many TGCAGTGCTATCCGGGACAGCTCCAATCAGCCCCAGCATTTT CSAIRDSSNQPQHF
TRBJ1-2 TRBD1 TRBV6-5 . TGTGCCAGCAGTGCCAGACAGGGCCACTATGGCTACACCTTC CASSARQGHYGYTF
TRBJ2-2 TRBD1 TRBV29-1 many TGCAGCGTTTGTAAGGGGGCGGCCGGGGAGCTGTTTTTT CSVCKGAAGELFF
TRBJ2-5 . TRBV2 few TGTGCCAGCAGCCTGGATCTTGGGGAGGAGACCCAGTACTTC CASSLDLGEETQYF
TRBJ1-1 TRBD1 TRBV4-2 . TGTGCCAGCAGCCAAGAGATACAGGGGGCTTGGGACACTGAAGCTTTCTTT CASSQEIQGAWDTEAFF
TRBJ1-2 . TRBV30 many TGTGCCTGGTACATCTCGGCGGGGATAGGAGGCTACACCTTC CAWYISAGIGGYTF
TRBJ2-1 TRBD2 TRBV27 many TGTGCCAGCAGCACCCGACTAGCCTTCCTGCCTGAGCAGTTCTTC CASSTRLAFLPEQFF
TRBJ2-1 . TRBV7-8 many TGTGCCAGCAGCTTAGTAGCGACCCTCCATGAGCAGTTCTTC CASSLVATLHEQFF
TRBJ1-2 . TRBV29-1 many TGCAGCGCCCGACAAAGGAACTCTAACTATGGCTACACCTTC CSARQRNSNYGYTF
TRBJ2-2 . TRBV11-2 many TGTGCCAGCAGCTTGCAGCGGGCAACCACCGGGGAGCTGTTTTTT CASSLQRATTGELFF
TRBJ1-1 TRBD1 TRBV7-6 many TGTGCCAGCAGCCCAGGGACAGGGGGCATTGAAGCTTTCTTT CASSPGTGGIEAFF
TRBJ1-2 . TRBV11-2 few TGTGCCAGCAGCTTAGATTCAGGAGGCGGCTACACCTTC CASSLDSGGGYTF
TRBJ2-7 TRBD1 TRBV20-1 few TGCAGTGCACCGACAGGGGGGGGCGAGCAGTACTTC CSAPTGGGEQYF
TRBJ1-1 TRBD1 TRBV29-1 . TGCAGCGTTGACGGACAGGGTTGGACTGAAGCTTTCTTT CSVDGQGWTEAFF
TRBJ2-7 . TRBV19 few TGTGCCAGTAGTATGTCTTCAGGGTCCTCCTACGAGCAGTACTTC CASSMSSGSSYEQYF
TRBJ2-1 TRBD2 TRBV11-2 few TGTGCCAGCAGCGCCTGGAGCGGGGGGGCCAGTGAGCAGTTCTTC CASSAWSGGASEQFF
TRBJ2-7 . TRBV6-2/TRBV6-3 . TGTGCCAGCAGTTACTCTCTAACACCCTACGAGCAGTACTTC CASSYSLTPYEQYF
TRBJ2-2 . TRBV15 many TGTGCCACCAGCAGACCACCTCCGGGGGCCCATTTAGGGAACACCGGGGAGCTGTTTTTT CATSRPPPGAHLGNTGELFF
TRBJ2-5 TRBD1 TRBV11-2 few TGTGCCAGCAGCTTACAGGGGGCGACGGGAGAGACCCAGTACTTC CASSLQGATGETQYF
TRBJ1-3 TRBD1 TRBV7-2 few TGTGCCAGCAGCCAAGGGGGACAGGGAGTATCTGGAAACACCATATATTTT CASSQGGQGVSGNTIYF
TRBJ2-7 . TRBV3-1 . TGTGCCAGCAGCCAAGACAGGACAACTTACGAGCAGTACTTC CASSQDRTTYEQYF
TRBJ2-3 TRBD1 TRBV6-2/TRBV6-3 few TGTGCCAGCAGAACAACCCCCGGGACAGGCGGGACAGATACGCAGTATTTT CASRTTPGTGGTDTQYF
TRBJ2-3 . TRBV9 . TGTGCCAGCAGCGTAGTTGGGACAACCACAGATACGCAGTATTTT CASSVVGTTTDTQYF
TRBJ2-2 . TRBV5-1 . TGCGCCAGCAGCTTCCTCTCAACGGCGAACACCGGGGAGCTGTTTTTT CASSFLSTANTGELFF
TRBJ2-2 . TRBV3-1 many TGTGCCAGCAGCCAGTGGCTTGAGGAAAACACCGGGGAGCTGTTTTTT CASSQWLEENTGELFF
TRBJ2-4 . TRBV28 few TGTGCCAGCAAAGGGGGTCAGTTGATTCAGTACTTC CASKGGQLIQYF
TRBJ2-1 . TRBV5-6 . TGTGCCAGCACCACCAGAACGGGGGTGGGGCGCAATGAGCAGTTCTTC CASTTRTGVGRNEQFF
TRBJ2-1 . TRBV29-1 many TGCAGCGTTGAGGGGGGTAATGAGCAGTTCTTC CSVEGGNEQFF
TRBJ2-2 . TRBV12-3/TRBV12-4 few TGTGCCAGCACCCAACGAGTCTCCACCGGGGAGCTGTTTTTT CASTQRVSTGELFF
TRBJ2-5 . TRBV7-6 many TGTGCCAGCAGCTTGTTAGGCAGCCAAGAGACCCAGTACTTC CASSLLGSQETQYF
TRBJ1-3 . TRBV9 many TGTGCCAGCGGGGTGGCAGATTTCAACTCTGGAAACACCATATATTTT CASGVADFNSGNTIYF
TRBJ2-3 TRBD2 TRBV6-1 few TGTGCCAGCAGTCACACAACTAGCGGGGGAGATACGCAGTATTTT CASSHTTSGGDTQYF
TRBJ2-5 . TRBV28 . TGTGCCAGCAGGTTGGCCGGGAGTGAGACCCAGTACTTC CASRLAGSETQYF
TRBJ2-5 . TRBV15 . TGTGCCACCAGCAGTAGGAACCAAGAGACCCAGTACTTC CATSSRNQETQYF
TRBJ2-7 . TRBV12-3/TRBV12-4 many TGTGCCAGCAGCAACAGGGTCCCGCTCTACGAGCAGTACTTC CASSNRVPLYEQYF
TRBJ2-3 . TRBV24-1 many TGTGCCACCAGTGATTTGGGGCAGACTAGCACAGATACGCAGTATTTT CATSDLGQTSTDTQYF
TRBJ2-7 . TRBV5-6 many TGTGCCAGCAGCTTGGCCCCGGGACACATGCATTCCTACGAGCAGTACTTC CASSLAPGHMHSYEQYF
TRBJ2-1 . TRBV5-1 few TGCGCCAGCAGCTTAGGTGATGCAACCTCCTACAATGAGCAGTTCTTC CASSLGDATSYNEQFF
TRBJ1-1 . TRBV28 many TGTGCCAGTAATTGGGGGGAGGGCACTGAAGCTTTCTTT CASNWGEGTEAFF
TRBJ2-5 . TRBV3-1 many TGTGCCAGCAGCGAAAAGGGGGGTAAAGAGACCCAGTACTTC CASSEKGGKETQYF
TRBJ1-4 . TRBV12-3/TRBV12-4 many TGTGCCAGCAGTTTAAGGCCAACTAATGAAAAACTGTTTTTT CASSLRPTNEKLFF
TRBJ1-5 . TRBV7-8 many TGTGCCAGCAGCTTATCTTCGCATGGCAATCAGCCCCAGCATTTT CASSLSSHGNQPQHF
TRBJ2-1 . TRBV29-1 . TGCAGCGTTGTTTCAGGGTGGGTCCAGTTCTTC CSVVSGWVQFF